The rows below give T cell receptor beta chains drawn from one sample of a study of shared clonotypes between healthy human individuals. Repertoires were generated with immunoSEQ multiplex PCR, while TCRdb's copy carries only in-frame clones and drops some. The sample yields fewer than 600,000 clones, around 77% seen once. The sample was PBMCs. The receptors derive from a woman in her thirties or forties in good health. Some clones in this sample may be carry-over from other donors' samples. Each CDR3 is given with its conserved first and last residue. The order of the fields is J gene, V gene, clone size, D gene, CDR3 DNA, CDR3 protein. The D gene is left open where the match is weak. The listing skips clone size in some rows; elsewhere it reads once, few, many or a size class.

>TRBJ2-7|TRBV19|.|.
TGTGCCAGTAGTATAAGTGTTGGCAACTCCTACGAGCAGTACTTC
CASSISVGNSYEQYF
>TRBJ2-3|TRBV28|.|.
TGTGCCAGCAGTCCCGGGACTCCCGCCACAGATACGCAGTATTTT
CASSPGTPATDTQYF
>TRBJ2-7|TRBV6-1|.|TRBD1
TGTGCCAGCAGTCCCCGGGACAGGGGGCGCGAGCAGTACTTC
CASSPRDRGREQYF
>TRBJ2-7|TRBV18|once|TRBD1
TGTGCCAGCTCTCAAGGACAGGTCTACGAGCAGTACTTC
CASSQGQVYEQYF
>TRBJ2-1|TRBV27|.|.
TGTGCCAGCAGCCCCCTCCGCTTCTCCTACAATGAGCAGTTCTTC
CASSPLRFSYNEQFF
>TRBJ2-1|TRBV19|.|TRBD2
TGTGCCAGTAGGCGGCTAGCGGATTACAATGAGCAGTTCTTC
CASRRLADYNEQFF
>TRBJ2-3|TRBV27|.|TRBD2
TGTGCCAGCAGTTTAGCGGGAGGGCCCATTGGTACGCAGTATTTT
CASSLAGGPIGTQYF
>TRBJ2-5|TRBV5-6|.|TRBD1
TGTGCCAGCAGCGTCACCGGGACAGGGGTTGGGGAGACCCAGTACTTC
CASSVTGTGVGETQYF
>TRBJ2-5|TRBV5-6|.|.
TGTGCCAGCAGCTTGGACGGACGCCCGGTGGGAGAGACCCAGTACTTC
CASSLDGRPVGETQYF
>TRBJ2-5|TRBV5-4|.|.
TGTGCCAGCAGCTTGAATGTAGAAGAGACCCAGTACTTC
CASSLNVEETQYF
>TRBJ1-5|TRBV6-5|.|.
TGTGCCAGCAGTGAAGGGACAAAAGAACAGCCCCAGCATTTT
CASSEGTKEQPQHF
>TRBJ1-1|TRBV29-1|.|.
TGCAGCGTTGCGTTAGGGGAGAACACTGAAGCTTTCTTT
CSVALGENTEAFF
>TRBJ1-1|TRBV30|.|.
TGTGCCTGGGGACAGCTCAACACTGAAGCTTTCTTT
CAWGQLNTEAFF
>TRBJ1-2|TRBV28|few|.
TGTGCCAGCAGTCTAACTCGGACAGCCGCTGGCTACACCTTC
CASSLTRTAAGYTF
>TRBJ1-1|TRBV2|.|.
TGTGCCAGCAGTATCGACAGGAACACTGAAGCTTTCTTT
CASSIDRNTEAFF
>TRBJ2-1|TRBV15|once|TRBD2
TGTGCCACCAGCGCCACGCTTTTAGCGGGGATGAGCTCCTACAATGAGCAGTTCTTC
CATSATLLAGMSSYNEQFF
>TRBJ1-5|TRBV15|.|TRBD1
TGTGCCACCAGCAGGGGACAGGGGAGGTGGAATCAGCCCCAGCATTTT
CATSRGQGRWNQPQHF
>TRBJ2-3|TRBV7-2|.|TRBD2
TGTGCCAGCAGCTTATCATCGACTAGCGCCACAGATACGCAGTATTTT
CASSLSSTSATDTQYF
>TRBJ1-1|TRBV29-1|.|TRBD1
TGCAGCGTCGAACAGGGGGCCGACACTGAAGCTTTCTTT
CSVEQGADTEAFF
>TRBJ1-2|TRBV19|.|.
TGTGCCAGTAGGCGGACCGAGTCCGATTATGGCTACACCTTC
CASRRTESDYGYTF
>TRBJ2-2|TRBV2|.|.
TGTGCCAGCAGTGTTGGAGGACCGAGATGGCTGTTTTTT
CASSVGGPRWLFF
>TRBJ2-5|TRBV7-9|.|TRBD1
TGTGCCAGCAGCTTAGGGGCGACAGGGGCGGAGACCCAGTACTTC
CASSLGATGAETQYF
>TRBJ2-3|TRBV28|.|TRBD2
TGTGCCAGCAGTACTAGCGGACTAAGCACAGATACGCAGTATTTT
CASSTSGLSTDTQYF
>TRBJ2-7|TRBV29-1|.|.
TGCAGCGTTACCATCGGGGGATCCTACGAGCAGTACTTC
CSVTIGGSYEQYF